The present entry profiles one TCR beta chain with its context. The antigen is not known. In the PCR, 60 Vbeta and 13 Jbeta primers were used. Generated by immunoSEQ multiplex PCR, the TCRdb table keeps only in-frame clones and is missing some. This table holds a few hundred thousand clones, 65% to 85% found once. This sample stems from a study of cytomegalovirus exposure and HLA in healthy donors. Study-level findings and limits: Among immune exposure information, only CMV serostatus was available. What a later analysis showed was that several of the most significant clusters appeared linked to common viral pathogens. TCR beta chain V- and J-gene trimming was linked, in a later analysis, to a missense variant in DCLRE1C. Later work associated approximately 17,000 TCR beta sequences with HLA alleles at 0.05 false discovery rate.

The CDR3 totals 13 residues. Trimming stripped 0 bases from V and 5 bases from J, with 7 bases between. The germline V gene encodes CDR1 SGHAT and CDR2 FQNNGV. The sequenced material came from PBMCs. The sequence derives from a female donor in good health and CMV-seronegative. The chain has TRBV11-2 and TRBJ1-1; D might be TRBD1 (5 bases). The CDR3 here is CASSLEGGTEAFF. The CDR3 bases are TGTGCCAGCAGCTTAGAGGGGGGTACTGAAGCTTTCTTT.